This TCR beta chain was identified during a study of Tregs in tolerant kidney transplant recipients. Looking at the study overall: The nonmyeloablative bone marrow transplants came from related graft donors, with transient mixed chimerism.

With respect to this clone: The antigen is unknown.

Generated by immunoSEQ multiplex PCR, the TCRdb table keeps only in-frame clones and is missing some. This sample's table has roughly 32,000 clones. General study findings and limits: Antigen-driven expansion was suggested because donor-specific Tregs expanded more than all Tregs in tolerant patients.

Unstimulated Tregs (CD4+CD25+CD127-) and CD4+CD25- non-Tregs were sorted from PBMCs. The source material was CD8+ T cells from blood, sampled before the transplant. The TCR comes from a human donor who received a combined kidney and bone marrow transplant.

This CDR3 is CASSAPGLHEQYF. Partial CDR3 DNA: TGTGCCAGCAGCGCTCCAGGGCTCCACGAG. This chain uses TRBV7-8 with TRBJ2-7; TRBD1 might be the D (5 bases). From the germline J gene comes the end of the CDR3, since the read stops 3 residues before it. Germline CDR1 SGHVS, CDR2 FQNEAQ. The CDR3 sequence is 13 residues long. The ends were cut back, 5 bases at V and 5 bases at J, with 13 bases in the middle. The full variable domain, in which reference TRBV7-8 and TRBJ2-7 provide the parts outside the CDR3, is GAGVSQSPRYKVAKRGQDVALRCDPISGHVSLFWYQQALGQGPEFLTYFQNEAQLDKSGLPSDRFFAERPEGSVSTLKIQRTQQEDSAVYLCASSAPGLHEQYFGPGTRLTVT.